This entry lists 32 T cell receptor beta chains sequenced from one sample in a study of blood T cell repertoires in COVID-19. Measured with immunoSEQ multiplex PCR; TCRdb has only the in-frame clones, and not every one. The repertoire has roughly 290,000 clones, around nine tenths of them found once; the top ten carry under 7%. The material sequenced was peripheral blood. Source of these receptors: a woman under 40 with COVID-19, enrolled during active disease.

J is TRBJ1-5 and V is TRBV27; a possible D gene is TRBD1 (6 bases). Per germline, CDR1 MNHEY and CDR2 SMNVEV (reference sequence). This CDR3 region has 14 residues. With 5 bases removed from V and 5 bases from J, the gap between germline ends came to 13 bases. The CDR3 sequence: CASSPNRVHQPQHF. Written as DNA, the CDR3 is TGTGCCAGCAGTCCGAACAGGGTTCATCAGCCCCAGCATTTT.

This clone has only a few counts. This sample includes further DNA sequences coding for the same CDR3. The chain links TRBV30 to TRBJ1-5, with 7 bases fitting TRBD1. CDR1 and CDR2 (germline): GTSNPN, SVGIG (reference sequence). The CDR3 contains 13 residues. Trimming at V came to 2 bases and at J to 4 bases, leaving 2 bases not matched to a gene. The CDR3 protein is CAWSTGVNQPQHF. CDR3 DNA sequence: TGTGCCTGGAGTACAGGGGTGAATCAGCCCCAGCATTTT.

The V and J genes are TRBV6-5 and TRBJ2-7, with TRBD1 matching 10 bases. After removal of 5 bases from V and 1 base from J, the junction contained 5 bases not matched to a gene. The germline gives CDR1 MNHEY, CDR2 SVGAGI. The CDR3 length is 15 residues. The CDR3 loop is CASSPVDRGSYEQYF. CDR3 nucleotide sequence: TGTGCCAGCAGTCCAGTGGACAGGGGGTCCTACGAGCAGTACTTC.

This rearrangement joins TRBV30 to TRBJ1-6; 11 bases align to TRBD1. Germline values: CDR1 GTSNPN, CDR2 SVGIG (reference sequence). The CDR3 contains 15 residues. V lost 1 base, J lost 13 bases, and 9 bases stayed unmatched. CDR3 sequence (DNA): TGTGCCTGGAGTGGTCCCGGGACAGGGGGAGATCCCCTCCACTTT. Translating gives CAWSGPGTGGDPLHF.

A few counts support this clone. The V and J genes are TRBV9 and TRBJ2-7, with 8 bases aligning to TRBD2. Unmatched junction bases numbered 8, after V lost 0 bases and J lost 0 bases. CDR1 SGDLS and CDR2 YYNGEE come from the germline V gene. CDR3 length: 17 amino acids. CDR3 sequence reads: CASSVGEVAGYSYEQYF. The CDR3 DNA sequence: TGTGCCAGCAGCGTAGGCGAGGTAGCGGGGTACTCCTACGAGCAGTACTTC.

The chain carries TRBV5-6 and TRBJ2-3; TRBD2 aligns across 7 bases. Germline CDR1 is SGHDT and CDR2 is YYEEEE. V lost 5 bases and J lost 0; bases outside the gene matches: 6. This CDR3 spans 15 amino acids. CDR3: CASSSSGWSTDTQYF. DNA for the CDR3: TGTGCCAGCAGTTCTAGCGGATGGAGCACAGATACGCAGTATTTT.

The rearrangement joins TRBV7-3 to TRBJ2-2; TRBD1 matches 9 bases. Germline V gene sequence: CDR1 SGHTA, CDR2 FQGTGA. The J segment lost 6 bases and the V segment lost 0 bases, leaving 2 bases of the junction unmatched. The CDR3 extends over 15 amino acids. CDR3 nucleotides: TGTGCCAGCAGCTTAACGACAGGGGGAGCCGGGGAGCTGTTTTTT. Translated: CASSLTTGGAGELFF.

The chain has TRBV30 and TRBJ2-5; D is unresolved. The CDR3 runs to 14 residues. V lost 1 base, J lost 0 bases, and 9 bases lay in between. Germline lookup yields CDR1 GTSNPN and CDR2 SVGIG (reference sequence). This CDR3 reads CAWSGTRYQETQYF. The DNA for the CDR3 is TGTGCCTGGAGTGGAACGAGGTACCAAGAGACCCAGTACTTC.

V usage is TRBV2 and J usage is TRBJ2-7; 7 bases match TRBD1. The CDR3 sequence is 18 residues long. V was clipped by 7 bases and J by 4 bases; unmatched bases: 22. Germline assignment: CDR1 SNHLY and CDR2 FYNNEI. The CDR3 is CASTAPRGRSGHSYEQYF. As DNA, the CDR3 is TGTGCCAGCACCGCTCCGAGGGGGCGCAGCGGTCACAGTTACGAGCAGTACTTC.

This rearrangement joins TRBV6-6 to TRBJ2-7; TRBD1 matches at 7 bases. V lost 2 bases and J lost 4; bases outside the gene matches: 11. The CDR3 is made up of 16 amino acids. CDR1 and CDR2 (germline): MNHNY, SVGAGI (reference sequence). CDR3 bases: TGTGCCAGCAGTTACATGGCACAGGGGTTAGGATACGAGCAGTACTTC. Residues: CASSYMAQGLGYEQYF.

The rearrangement links TRBV6-5 to TRBJ2-7; TRBD2 matches at 13 bases. V was pared by 6 bases and J by 5 bases, with 7 bases of the junction left unmatched. The CDR3 runs 15 residues. Germline CDR1 is MNHEY and CDR2 is SVGAGI. The DNA for the CDR3 is TGTGCCAGCAGCCGAACTAGCGGGAGGGCCCACGAGCAGTACTTC. This gives the protein CASSRTSGRAHEQYF.

The CDR3 region has the DNA TGTGCCAGCAGCTTAGGAGCGGGGCTAATTAGGGTTGAGCAGTTCTTC. This translates into CASSLGAGLIRVEQFF. The gene calls are TRBV7-2 and TRBJ2-1, with TRBD2 matching 7 bases. Losses at the gene ends were 1 base for V and 9 bases for J; bases not matched to a gene: 12. The CDR3 spans 16 residues. Germline V gene sequence: CDR1 SGHTA, CDR2 FQGNSA.

The CDR3 loop is CASIDRVVPEAFF. The CDR3 nucleotides are TGTGCCAGCATCGACAGGGTGGTACCTGAAGCTTTCTTT. J is TRBJ1-1 and V is TRBV6-5; TRBD1 matches 7 bases. CDR1 and CDR2 (germline): MNHEY, SVGAGI. J gave up 6 bases and V 7 bases, and 8 bases lay outside the gene matches. The CDR3 length is 13 residues.

The J gene is TRBJ2-3, the V gene TRBV6-5; TRBD1 agrees at 9 bases. V was pared by 6 bases and J by 11 bases, with 9 bases of the junction left unmatched. Germline values: CDR1 MNHEY, CDR2 SVGAGI. The CDR3 is 13 amino acids. CDR3 in DNA: TGTGCCAGCAGCCCGGACAGGGGAGGTCGGCAGTATTTT. It specifies CASSPDRGGRQYF.

J is TRBJ2-7 and V is TRBV27; TRBD2 matches 8 bases. Germline loops: CDR1 MNHEY, CDR2 SMNVEV (reference sequence). The junction had 6 bases not matched to a gene; V was cut back by 6 bases and J by 2 bases. The CDR3 is 14 residues long. DNA of the CDR3: TGTGCCAGCAGCCAGCGGGAGTCACCCTACGAGCAGTACTTC. Translating it yields CASSQRESPYEQYF.

V usage is TRBV10-3 and J usage is TRBJ2-2, with D possibly being TRBD2 (5 bases). Trimming stripped 4 bases from V and 6 bases from J, with 12 bases between. This CDR3 has 14 amino acids. Germline CDR1 reads ENHRY; CDR2 reads SYGVKD. CDR3 loop: CAISAAAEAGELFF. DNA of the CDR3: TGTGCCATCAGTGCGGCAGCGGAGGCCGGGGAGCTGTTTTTT.

The chain links TRBV7-2 to TRBJ1-5; D gene ambiguous. The V end lost 1 base, the J end lost 3 bases, and 7 bases lay between the germline ends. Germline CDR1 SGHTA, CDR2 FQGNSA. This CDR3 has 14 residues. CDR3 residues: CASSLDPYNQPQHF. CDR3 DNA sequence: TGTGCCAGCAGCTTAGATCCTTACAATCAGCCCCAGCATTTT. Full variable domain (rest looked up from reference TRBV7-2 and TRBJ1-5): GAGVSQSPSNKVTEKGKDVELRCDPISGHTALYWYRQSLGQGLEFLIYFQGNSAPDKSGLPSDRFSAERTGGSVSTLTIQRTQQEDSAVYLCASSLDPYNQPQHFGDGTRLSIL.

The rearrangement links TRBV20-1 to TRBJ2-7, with D perhaps TRBD1 (5 bases). Germline CDR1 DFQATT, CDR2 SNEGSKA (reference sequence). The V end was cut by 6 bases, the J end by 3 bases, with 9 bases between. CDR3 length equals 11 residues. CDR3 sequence: CSARQNYEQYF. CDR3 nucleotides: TGCAGTGCAAGACAGAACTACGAGCAGTACTTC.

A single count supports this clone. Distinct nucleotide sequences in the sample also encode this CDR3. The chain carries TRBV2 and TRBJ2-7; a possible D gene is TRBD1 (6 bases). Germline V CDR1 and CDR2: SNHLY, FYNNEI. V lost 6 bases, J lost 3 bases, and 6 bases lay in between. The CDR3 covers 11 residues. The CDR3 is CASSRGYEQYF. The DNA for the CDR3 is TGTGCCAGCAGCAGGGGCTACGAGCAGTACTTC. Variable domain in full (rest from reference TRBV2 and TRBJ2-7): EPEVTQTPSHQVTQMGQEVILRCVPISNHLYFYWYRQILGQKVEFLVSFYNNEISEKSEIFDDQFSVERPDGSNFTLKIRSTKLEDSAMYFCASSRGYEQYFGPGTRLTVT.

The CDR3 loop reads CSVALAGGTGELFF. As DNA, the CDR3 is TGCAGCGTCGCACTAGCGGGAGGGACCGGGGAGCTGTTTTTT. This chain uses TRBV29-1 with TRBJ2-2, with 13 bases fitting TRBD2. V was pared by 6 bases and J by 5 bases, with 3 bases of the junction left unmatched. The CDR3 loop spans 14 amino acids. Germline loops: CDR1 SQVTM, CDR2 ANQGSEA.

The chain couples TRBV18 to TRBJ2-1; 8 bases agree with TRBD1. V shed 6 bases, J shed 6 bases, and the junction held 4 bases outside the gene matches. Germline assignment: CDR1 KGHSH and CDR2 LQKENI. CDR3 size: 13 residues. The CDR3 region has the DNA TGTGCCAGCTCTCAGGACAGGGTCAATGAGCAGTTCTTC. Protein product: CASSQDRVNEQFF.

This chain uses TRBV6-2 or TRBV6-3 with TRBJ2-1; unclear D gene. V dropped 6 bases and J dropped 12 bases, with 12 bases sitting between them. This CDR3 has 11 amino acids. CDR1 is MNHEY and CDR2 is SVGEGT in the germline V gene. CDR3 region: CASSSGYSQFF. CDR3 nucleotides: TGTGCCAGCAGCTCCGGGTACTCGCAGTTCTTC.

This rearrangement joins TRBV5-1 to TRBJ2-7, with 8 positions matching TRBD2. Germline lookup yields CDR1 SGHRS and CDR2 YFSETQ. V dropped 4 bases and J dropped 2; count of bases not matched to a gene: 8. The CDR3 is made up of 15 amino acids. CDR3 sequence reads: CASSPGGRRTYEQYF. CDR3 DNA: TGCGCCAGCAGCCCGGGGGGGAGGAGGACCTACGAGCAGTACTTC.

V and J are TRBV30 and TRBJ2-1; 9 bases match TRBD2. V dropped 7 bases and J dropped 6; count of bases not matched to a gene: 4. CDR1 is GTSNPN and CDR2 is SVGIG in the germline V gene (reference sequence). The CDR3 sequence is 12 residues long. CDR3 in amino acids: CALMTSGNEQFF. The CDR3 DNA sequence: TGTGCCTTAATGACTAGCGGCAATGAGCAGTTCTTC.

The rearrangement joins TRBV29-1 to TRBJ2-7, with 8 bases aligning to TRBD1. This CDR3 is built from 13 residues. Germline loops: CDR1 SQVTM, CDR2 ANQGSEA. The junction had 7 bases not matched to a gene; V was cut back by 7 bases and J by 2 bases. This CDR3 is CSATGQATYEQYF. CDR3 sequence (DNA): TGCAGCGCAACGGGACAGGCGACCTACGAGCAGTACTTC.

The chain couples TRBV6-4 to TRBJ2-7; 10 bases align to TRBD2. The CDR3 is 16 amino acids. Germline trimming cut 0 bases from V and 7 bases from J; bases unmatched to any gene: 9. Germline CDR1 is MRHNA and CDR2 is SNTAGT. The CDR3: CASSDSLAGGSREQYF. The CDR3 nucleotides read TGTGCCAGCAGTGACTCGTTAGCGGGGGGTTCCCGGGAGCAGTACTTC.

The chain has TRBV5-7 and TRBJ1-6; D possibly corresponds to TRBD1 (6 bases). TRBV5-7 is filed as an ORF, its function uncertain. CDR3 length: 17 residues. V lost 5 bases to trimming and J lost 4 bases, with 19 bases between them. CDR3 coding DNA: TGTGCCAGCAGTTCTCACAGGGCCATGTCTTATAATTCACCCCTCCACTTT. As protein: CASSSHRAMSYNSPLHF.

V and J are TRBV19 and TRBJ2-2, with 8 nucleotides matching TRBD2. The CDR3 extends over 14 amino acids. V shed 7 bases and J 5 bases; nucleotides not matched to a gene: 6. Germline CDR1 LNHDA, CDR2 SQIVND (reference sequence). The CDR3 spells CASNQRELTGELFF. Here the CDR3 DNA reads TGTGCCAGTAATCAGCGGGAGCTAACCGGGGAGCTGTTTTTT.

The chain recombines TRBV9 with TRBJ2-7, with 7 positions matching TRBD1. CDR1 and CDR2 from the germline V gene are SGDLS and YYNGEE. CDR3 size: 15 residues. J gave up 5 bases and V 0 bases, and 8 bases lay outside the gene matches. The CDR3 sequence is CASSVGSQGSNEQYF. In nucleotides, the CDR3 is TGTGCCAGCAGCGTAGGGTCACAGGGGAGCAACGAGCAGTACTTC.

The chain combines TRBV28 with TRBJ1-2; a possible D gene is TRBD1 (5 bases). The CDR3 covers 12 residues. The V gene's germline CDR1 is MDHEN and CDR2 SYDVKM. Trimming stripped 7 bases from V and 4 bases from J, with 10 bases between. This chain's CDR3 is CASIGQGYGYTF. For the CDR3, the DNA is TGTGCCAGCATTGGGCAGGGCTATGGCTACACCTTC.

The CDR3 here is CASSPGSNSNQPQHF. The DNA of the CDR3 is TGTGCCAGCAGCCCGGGGTCTAATAGCAATCAGCCCCAGCATTTT. The rearrangement uses TRBV3-1 (or the pseudogene TRBV3-2) and TRBJ1-5; the D is unclear. Trimming stripped 4 bases from V and 0 bases from J, with 10 bases between. The germline gives CDR1 LGHDT, CDR2 YNNKEL (reference sequence). This CDR3 contains 15 residues.

The chain carries TRBV19 and TRBJ2-2; D is possibly TRBD1 (6 bases). This CDR3 region has 15 residues. Deletions cut 6 bases from V and 6 bases from J, with 17 bases between. The germline V gene has CDR1 LNHDA and CDR2 SQIVND (reference sequence). CDR3 sequence (DNA): TGTGCCAGTAGACCAAACAGGGATCGGGCCGGGGAGCTGTTTTTT. Protein product: CASRPNRDRAGELFF.